One and the same sample provided the 10 T cell receptor beta chains below, sequenced in a study of radiation and T cells in renal cell carcinoma. The data were produced by immunoSEQ multiplex PCR, yet TCRdb's version contains in-frame clones alone and is incomplete. This table has some 150,000 clones, over 75% appearing once. Time point denoted: baseline pretreatment blood. Noted treatment: 15 Gy SBRT to primary tumor, nephrectomy 4 weeks later. Sequenced material: blood, taken from a patient whose treatment included radiotherapy and nephrectomy. All receptors derive from a woman between 50 and 59 years old with renal cell carcinoma.

In regard to this clone: A junction boundary mismatches the germline segment, possibly from a read error. The V call is TRBV10-3, the J call TRBJ1-1, with D perhaps matching TRBD1 (6 bases). The V gene's germline CDR1 is ENHRY and CDR2 SYGVKD. The CDR3 contains 16 residues. Written as DNA, the CDR3 is TGTGCCAGCAGTTATAGCCCTGGACAGACGAACACTGAAGCTTTCTTT. It codes for CASSYSPGQTNTEAFF.

This chain uses TRBV2 with TRBJ1-6, with a tentative D call TRBD1 (5 bases). V was pared by 5 bases and J by 7 bases, with 18 bases between. CDR1 SNHLY and CDR2 FYNNEI come from the germline V gene. The CDR3 has 16 amino acids. The CDR3 nucleotides are TGTGCCAGCAGTTACGAGGGGCCCGGGGGGAATTCACCCCTCCACTTT. This gives the protein CASSYEGPGGNSPLHF.

This sequence joins TRBV5-4 and TRBJ2-7; 8 nucleotides agree with TRBD2. Trimming removed 3 bases from V and 1 base from J; junction bases left unmatched: 3. This CDR3 is built from 14 residues. CDR1 is SGHNT, CDR2 YYREEE, per germline (reference sequence). Here the CDR3 reads CASSSGGTSYEQYF. CDR3 sequence (DNA): TGTGCCAGCAGCTCGGGGGGGACTTCCTACGAGCAGTACTTC.

V usage is TRBV5-4 and J usage is TRBJ2-3; TRBD1 is a possible D gene (6 bases). The length of the CDR3 is 16 residues. V was clipped by 7 bases and J by 3 bases, with 21 bases between them. The germline V gene has CDR1 SGHNT and CDR2 YYREEE (reference sequence). The CDR3 region is CASRPTPGHTTDTQYF. For the CDR3, the DNA is TGTGCCAGCCGACCAACCCCGGGACACACGACAGATACGCAGTATTTT.

The chain couples TRBV7-3 to TRBJ2-7; D possibly uses TRBD1 or TRBD2 (5 bases each). Germline values: CDR1 SGHTA, CDR2 FQGTGA. This CDR3 has 13 amino acids. Trimming took off 8 bases at V and 5 bases at J, with 16 bases between the two ends. The CDR3 here is CASALRRDHEQYF. The CDR3 DNA reads as TGTGCCAGCGCTCTCCGAAGGGACCACGAGCAGTACTTC.

The rearrangement links TRBV14 to TRBJ2-1; 13 bases are shared with TRBD2. The ends lost 4 bases at V and 0 bases at J; junction bases unmatched: 9. This CDR3 is 19 amino acids long. Germline V gives CDR1 SGHDN, CDR2 FVKESK. The CDR3: CASSPRLAGGSSSYNEQFF. The CDR3 nucleotides are TGTGCCAGCAGCCCCCGACTAGCGGGGGGCTCGAGCTCCTACAATGAGCAGTTCTTC.

The chain recombines TRBV6-5 with TRBJ1-1; no firm D call. Germline-derived CDR1 and CDR2 are MNHEY and SVGAGI. Between the trimmed V and J ends, which lost 8 bases and 4 bases, there was a span of 11 bases. The CDR3 has 12 amino acids. The CDR3 DNA follows: TGTGCCAGCGGCCTGACGGGCACTGAAGCTTTCTTT. Residues: CASGLTGTEAFF.

The CDR3 sequence: CASSQGQGFIEQFF. CDR3 DNA sequence: TGTGCCAGCAGCCAGGGACAGGGATTCATTGAGCAGTTCTTC. The J gene is TRBJ2-1, the V gene TRBV9; 9 nucleotides agree with TRBD1. The CDR3 runs 14 residues. Germline CDR1 reads SGDLS; CDR2 reads YYNGEE. The ends lost 4 bases at V and 9 bases at J; junction bases unmatched: 8.

This clone showed up just a few times. The chain recombines TRBV29-1 with TRBJ1-3; D may be TRBD1 (6 bases). Germline assignment: CDR1 SQVTM and CDR2 ANQGSEA. Trimming took off 4 bases at V and 8 bases at J, with 12 bases between the two ends. The CDR3 runs 12 residues. The CDR3, as DNA: TGCAGCGTTGTCGGTAGGGGGGACACCATATATTTT. This codes for CSVVGRGDTIYF.

The genes are TRBV6-5 and TRBJ1-1; tentative D call: TRBD1 (6 bases). From germline, CDR1 is MNHEY and CDR2 SVGAGI. V lost 8 bases to trimming and J lost 6 bases, with 22 bases between them. There are 15 residues in the CDR3. This CDR3 reads CASHPVGGVGAEAFF. In DNA, the CDR3 is TGTGCCAGCCACCCGGTGGGGGGCGTGGGTGCTGAAGCTTTCTTT.